A selection of T cell receptor beta chains follows, all from one sample in a study. In TCRdb, the 5' RACE reads were re-called with MiXCR into one record per CDR3 protein. Altogether about 41,000 distinct CDR3 sequences are present, over 25% being singletons, with the ten largest covering roughly 4%. The sequenced material came from memory CD4+ T cells sorted from a lymph node. These receptors all come from a female donor with breast cancer. The CDR3 runs from the conserved cysteine through the conserved F or W. The order of the fields is J gene, V gene, CDR3 length, D gene, clone size, CDR3 protein, CDR3 DNA. The D gene is left open where the match is weak. Clone sizes are given selectively: once, few, many, or a class where the clone is expanded.

j_gene: TRBJ1-4
v_gene: TRBV7-8
len: 14
d_gene: NA
abundance: NA
CDR3aa: CASSPRGAVEKLFF
CDR3nt: TGTGCCAGCAGCCCCCGCGGGGCGGTTGAAAAACTGTTTTTT

j_gene: TRBJ2-3
v_gene: TRBV2
len: 16
d_gene: NA
abundance: few
CDR3aa: CASSTHRDFVADTQYF
CDR3nt: TGTGCCAGCAGTACTCACAGGGATTTTGTGGCAGATACGCAGTATTTT

j_gene: TRBJ2-3
v_gene: TRBV12-3/TRBV12-4
len: 17
d_gene: TRBD1
abundance: few
CDR3aa: CASAFPAGTGDPDTQYF
CDR3nt: TGTGCCAGCGCATTTCCCGCCGGGACAGGGGATCCGGATACGCAGTATTTT

j_gene: TRBJ2-1
v_gene: TRBV7-9
len: 13
d_gene: TRBD1
abundance: NA
CDR3aa: CASSEGGSNEQFF
CDR3nt: TGTGCCAGCAGCGAAGGGGGCAGCAATGAGCAGTTCTTC

j_gene: TRBJ2-4
v_gene: TRBV20-1
len: 14
d_gene: TRBD1
abundance: NA
CDR3aa: CSASPGTGKNIQYF
CDR3nt: TGCAGTGCTAGCCCCGGGACAGGGAAAAACATTCAGTACTTC

j_gene: TRBJ2-3
v_gene: TRBV6-6
len: 17
d_gene: TRBD1
abundance: few
CDR3aa: CASSYHLRTGSTDTQYF
CDR3nt: TGTGCCAGCAGTTACCATCTGAGGACAGGGAGCACAGATACGCAGTATTTT

j_gene: TRBJ1-5
v_gene: TRBV28
len: 16
d_gene: NA
abundance: NA
CDR3aa: CASSLSLGGFNEPQHF
CDR3nt: TGTGCCAGCAGTTTATCTTTGGGGGGCTTTAATGAACCCCAGCATTTT

j_gene: TRBJ1-6
v_gene: TRBV20-1
len: 13
d_gene: NA
abundance: few
CDR3aa: CSAPWGQYSPLHF
CDR3nt: TGCAGTGCCCCCTGGGGTCAGTATTCACCCCTCCACTTT

j_gene: TRBJ2-2
v_gene: TRBV5-6
len: 13
d_gene: NA
abundance: NA
CDR3aa: CASIRRGTGELFF
CDR3nt: TGTGCCAGCATCCGCAGGGGCACCGGGGAGCTGTTTTTT

j_gene: TRBJ1-3
v_gene: TRBV5-1
len: 13
d_gene: NA
abundance: NA
CDR3aa: CASSLGSGNTIYF
CDR3nt: TGCGCCAGCAGCCTTGGCTCTGGAAACACCATATATTTT

j_gene: TRBJ1-2
v_gene: TRBV18
len: 12
d_gene: TRBD1
abundance: few
CDR3aa: CASSRQGDGYTF
CDR3nt: TGTGCCAGCTCACGACAGGGGGACGGCTACACCTTC

j_gene: TRBJ2-1
v_gene: TRBV9
len: 13
d_gene: NA
abundance: NA
CDR3aa: CASSASDYNEQFF
CDR3nt: TGTGCCAGCAGCGCTAGCGACTACAATGAGCAGTTCTTC

j_gene: TRBJ1-1
v_gene: TRBV27
len: 13
d_gene: NA
abundance: few
CDR3aa: CASSPSADTEAFF
CDR3nt: TGTGCCAGCAGTCCCTCGGCGGACACTGAAGCTTTCTTT

j_gene: TRBJ2-3
v_gene: TRBV7-3
len: 15
d_gene: TRBD2
abundance: NA
CDR3aa: CASSFGGGGSDTQYF
CDR3nt: TGTGCCAGCAGCTTCGGCGGGGGGGGATCAGATACGCAGTATTTT

j_gene: TRBJ2-1
v_gene: TRBV20-1
len: 15
d_gene: TRBD1
abundance: NA
CDR3aa: CSARRRGTGNNEQFF
CDR3nt: TGCAGTGCTAGACGACGAGGGACAGGGAACAATGAGCAGTTCTTC

j_gene: TRBJ2-3
v_gene: TRBV9
len: 15
d_gene: TRBD1
abundance: NA
CDR3aa: CASSATGWPTDTQYF
CDR3nt: TGTGCCAGCAGCGCGACAGGGTGGCCCACAGATACGCAGTATTTT

j_gene: TRBJ1-1
v_gene: TRBV5-1
len: 13
d_gene: NA
abundance: few
CDR3aa: CASSPQDLTEAFF
CDR3nt: TGCGCCAGCAGCCCACAGGATCTTACTGAAGCTTTCTTT

j_gene: TRBJ1-1
v_gene: TRBV12-3/TRBV12-4
len: 15
d_gene: NA
abundance: NA
CDR3aa: CAGSRPGQGKTEAFF
CDR3nt: TGTGCCGGCAGTAGACCGGGACAAGGGAAAACTGAAGCTTTCTTT

j_gene: TRBJ2-3
v_gene: TRBV5-1
len: 14
d_gene: NA
abundance: medium-sized
CDR3aa: CASSLMGSKDTQYF
CDR3nt: TGCGCCAGCAGCTTGATGGGCTCCAAGGATACGCAGTATTTT

j_gene: TRBJ2-7
v_gene: TRBV29-1
len: 12
d_gene: NA
abundance: NA
CDR3aa: CSVSRGTYKQYF
CDR3nt: TGCAGCGTTTCCCGGGGAACCTACAAGCAGTACTTC

j_gene: TRBJ2-7
v_gene: TRBV11-3
len: 13
d_gene: NA
abundance: NA
CDR3aa: CASSFQGLSEQYF
CDR3nt: TGTGCCAGCAGCTTTCAAGGACTTAGCGAGCAGTACTTC

j_gene: TRBJ2-6
v_gene: TRBV28
len: 15
d_gene: TRBD1
abundance: NA
CDR3aa: CASSVTGAGANVLTF
CDR3nt: TGTGCCAGCAGTGTCACAGGGGCTGGGGCCAACGTCCTGACTTTC

j_gene: TRBJ2-7
v_gene: TRBV7-2
len: 12
d_gene: NA
abundance: NA
CDR3aa: CASSLPRYEQYF
CDR3nt: TGTGCCAGCAGCTTACCCCGATACGAGCAGTACTTC

j_gene: TRBJ1-2
v_gene: TRBV12-3/TRBV12-4
len: 15
d_gene: NA
abundance: NA
CDR3aa: CASSGKGGANYGYTF
CDR3nt: TGTGCCAGCAGTGGGAAGGGGGGCGCCAACTATGGCTACACCTTC

j_gene: TRBJ1-5
v_gene: TRBV9
len: 14
d_gene: NA
abundance: few
CDR3aa: CASSPKGGWQPQHF
CDR3nt: TGTGCCAGCAGCCCCAAGGGGGGGTGGCAGCCCCAGCATTTT

j_gene: TRBJ1-2
v_gene: TRBV29-1
len: 12
d_gene: NA
abundance: NA
CDR3aa: CSVRAENYGYTF
CDR3nt: TGCAGCGTACGGGCGGAGAACTATGGCTACACCTTC

j_gene: TRBJ2-3
v_gene: TRBV6-1
len: 14
d_gene: NA
abundance: NA
CDR3aa: CASTWDGWQDTQYF
CDR3nt: TGTGCCAGCACCTGGGACGGCTGGCAAGATACGCAGTATTTT

j_gene: TRBJ2-1
v_gene: TRBV28
len: 15
d_gene: TRBD2
abundance: NA
CDR3aa: CASSAPSGSRDEQFF
CDR3nt: TGTGCCAGCAGTGCCCCTAGCGGGAGTAGAGATGAGCAGTTCTTC

j_gene: TRBJ2-7
v_gene: TRBV2
len: 13
d_gene: TRBD1
abundance: NA
CDR3aa: CASSDQGAHEQYF
CDR3nt: TGTGCCAGCAGTGACCAGGGGGCCCACGAGCAGTACTTC

j_gene: TRBJ2-1
v_gene: TRBV12-3/TRBV12-4
len: 16
d_gene: NA
abundance: NA
CDR3aa: CASTISGGSSYNEQFF
CDR3nt: TGTGCCAGCACCATTAGCGGAGGAAGCTCCTACAATGAGCAGTTCTTC

j_gene: TRBJ2-7
v_gene: TRBV29-1
len: 13
d_gene: TRBD2
abundance: few
CDR3aa: CSVFPWGGYEQYF
CDR3nt: TGCAGCGTTTTCCCATGGGGGGGCTACGAGCAGTACTTC

j_gene: TRBJ2-2
v_gene: TRBV10-3
len: 14
d_gene: NA
abundance: few
CDR3aa: CAISESPDTGELFF
CDR3nt: TGTGCCATCAGTGAAAGTCCGGACACCGGGGAGCTGTTTTTT

j_gene: TRBJ1-6
v_gene: TRBV7-2
len: 14
d_gene: NA
abundance: NA
CDR3aa: CASSLSGVGSPLHF
CDR3nt: TGTGCCAGCAGCTTAAGCGGGGTGGGGTCACCCCTCCACTTT

j_gene: TRBJ2-3
v_gene: TRBV2
len: 15
d_gene: TRBD2
abundance: NA
CDR3aa: CASSVTSGRQDTQYF
CDR3nt: TGTGCCAGCAGTGTCACTAGCGGGAGACAAGATACGCAGTATTTT

j_gene: TRBJ2-3
v_gene: TRBV4-1
len: 13
d_gene: TRBD2
abundance: NA
CDR3aa: CASSQDWGTSRYF
CDR3nt: TGCGCCAGCAGCCAAGATTGGGGGACTAGTCGGTATTTT

j_gene: TRBJ2-1
v_gene: TRBV5-1
len: 14
d_gene: NA
abundance: NA
CDR3aa: CASSLGPGDNEQFF
CDR3nt: TGCGCCAGCAGCTTGGGCCCGGGGGACAATGAGCAGTTCTTC

j_gene: TRBJ1-3
v_gene: TRBV4-3
len: 15
d_gene: TRBD1
abundance: few
CDR3aa: CASSQSGGFGNTIYF
CDR3nt: TGCGCCAGCAGCCAATCAGGGGGCTTTGGAAACACCATATATTTT

j_gene: TRBJ2-2
v_gene: TRBV27
len: 13
d_gene: NA
abundance: NA
CDR3aa: CASSYRGAGELFF
CDR3nt: TGTGCCAGCAGTTACCGGGGCGCCGGGGAGCTGTTTTTT

j_gene: TRBJ2-1
v_gene: TRBV5-4
len: 14
d_gene: TRBD1
abundance: NA
CDR3aa: CASESRGRVNEQFF
CDR3nt: TGTGCCAGCGAAAGCAGGGGGCGTGTAAATGAGCAGTTCTTC

j_gene: TRBJ1-6
v_gene: TRBV12-3/TRBV12-4
len: 11
d_gene: NA
abundance: many
CDR3aa: CASLGNSPLHF
CDR3nt: TGTGCCAGCCTGGGTAATTCACCCCTCCACTTT

j_gene: TRBJ2-6
v_gene: TRBV10-3
len: 15
d_gene: NA
abundance: few
CDR3aa: CAISDSGPGANVLTF
CDR3nt: TGTGCCATCAGTGATTCAGGGCCCGGGGCCAACGTCCTGACTTTC

j_gene: TRBJ1-6
v_gene: TRBV6-5
len: 18
d_gene: NA
abundance: few
CDR3aa: CASSYGRGAFSYNSPLHF
CDR3nt: TGTGCCAGCAGTTACGGGCGAGGGGCCTTCTCCTACAATTCACCCCTCCACTTT

j_gene: TRBJ2-7
v_gene: TRBV28
len: 14
d_gene: NA
abundance: NA
CDR3aa: CATTNPGRFYEQYF
CDR3nt: TGTGCCACCACCAATCCTGGCCGCTTCTACGAGCAGTACTTC

j_gene: TRBJ2-1
v_gene: TRBV20-1
len: 13
d_gene: TRBD2
abundance: once
CDR3aa: CSGSAGGGNEQFF
CDR3nt: TGCAGTGGCTCAGCGGGAGGAGGCAATGAGCAGTTCTTC

j_gene: TRBJ1-1
v_gene: TRBV7-9
len: 12
d_gene: NA
abundance: NA
CDR3aa: CASSFSVDEAFF
CDR3nt: TGTGCCAGCAGCTTTTCAGTAGATGAAGCTTTCTTT

j_gene: TRBJ1-1
v_gene: TRBV6-5
len: 16
d_gene: NA
abundance: NA
CDR3aa: CASSYPADSLNTEAFF
CDR3nt: TGTGCCAGCAGTTACCCCGCGGACAGCCTGAACACTGAAGCTTTCTTT

j_gene: TRBJ2-5
v_gene: TRBV6-5
len: 15
d_gene: NA
abundance: NA
CDR3aa: CASSDPTGYQETQYF
CDR3nt: TGTGCCAGCAGTGACCCGACGGGGTACCAAGAGACCCAGTACTTC

j_gene: TRBJ2-7
v_gene: TRBV7-8
len: 14
d_gene: NA
abundance: once
CDR3aa: CASSSRTYDYEQYF
CDR3nt: TGTGCCAGCAGCTCCCGGACCTATGACTACGAGCAGTACTTC